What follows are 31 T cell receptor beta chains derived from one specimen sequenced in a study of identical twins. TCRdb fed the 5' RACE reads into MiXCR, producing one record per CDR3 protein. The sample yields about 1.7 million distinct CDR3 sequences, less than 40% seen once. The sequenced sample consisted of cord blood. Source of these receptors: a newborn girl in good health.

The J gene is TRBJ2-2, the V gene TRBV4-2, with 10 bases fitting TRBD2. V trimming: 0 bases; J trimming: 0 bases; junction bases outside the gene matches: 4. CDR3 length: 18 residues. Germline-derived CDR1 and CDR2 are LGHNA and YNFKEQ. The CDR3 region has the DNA TGTGCCAGCAGCCAAGACGCCGGGACTAGCGCGAACACCGGGGAGCTGTTTTTT. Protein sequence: CASSQDAGTSANTGELFF.

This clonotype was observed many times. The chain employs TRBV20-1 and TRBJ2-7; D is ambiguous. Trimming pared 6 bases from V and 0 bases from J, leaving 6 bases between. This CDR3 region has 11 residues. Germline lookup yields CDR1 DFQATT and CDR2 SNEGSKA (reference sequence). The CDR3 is CSAENSYEQYF. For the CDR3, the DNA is TGCAGTGCCGAGAACTCCTACGAGCAGTACTTC.

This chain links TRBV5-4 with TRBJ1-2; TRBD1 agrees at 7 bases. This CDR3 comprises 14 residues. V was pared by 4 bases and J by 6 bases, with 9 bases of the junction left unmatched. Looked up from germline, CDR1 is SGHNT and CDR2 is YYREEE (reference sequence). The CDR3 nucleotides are TGTGCCAGCAGCCACCGCTCAGGGGGGAATGGCTACACCTTC. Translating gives CASSHRSGGNGYTF. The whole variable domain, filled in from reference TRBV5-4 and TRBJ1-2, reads ETGVTQSPTHLIKTRGQQVTLRCSSQSGHNTVSWYQQALGQGPQFIFQYYREEENGRGNFPPRFSGLQFPNYSSELNVNALELDDSALYLCASSHRSGGNGYTFGSGTRLTVV.

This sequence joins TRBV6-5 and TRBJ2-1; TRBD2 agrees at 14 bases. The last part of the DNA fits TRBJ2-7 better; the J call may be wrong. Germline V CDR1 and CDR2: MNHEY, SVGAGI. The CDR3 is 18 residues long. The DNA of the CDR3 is TGTGCCAGCAGTTACGCGGGACTAGCGGGAGCGGCCTACAATGAGCAGTACTTC. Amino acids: CASSYAGLAGAAYNEQYF.

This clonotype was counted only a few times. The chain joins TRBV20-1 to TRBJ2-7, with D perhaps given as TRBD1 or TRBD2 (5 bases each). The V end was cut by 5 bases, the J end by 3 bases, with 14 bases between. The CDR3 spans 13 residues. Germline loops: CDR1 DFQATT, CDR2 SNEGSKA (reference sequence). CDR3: CSAGGEVGYEQYF. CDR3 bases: TGCAGTGCTGGGGGAGAGGTAGGCTACGAGCAGTACTTC.

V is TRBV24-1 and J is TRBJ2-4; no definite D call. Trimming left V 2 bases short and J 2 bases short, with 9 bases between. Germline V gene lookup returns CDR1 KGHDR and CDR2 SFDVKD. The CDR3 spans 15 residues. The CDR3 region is CATSDSRETKNIQYF. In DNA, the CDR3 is TGTGCCACCAGTGATTCAAGGGAAACCAAAAACATTCAGTACTTC.

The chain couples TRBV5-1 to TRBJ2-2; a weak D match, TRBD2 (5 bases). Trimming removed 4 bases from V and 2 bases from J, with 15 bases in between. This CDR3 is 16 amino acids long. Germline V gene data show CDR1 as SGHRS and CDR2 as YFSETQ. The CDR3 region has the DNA TGCGCCAGCAGCCCAACTAGTGGCACTAACACCGGGGAGCTGTTTTTT. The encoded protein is CASSPTSGTNTGELFF. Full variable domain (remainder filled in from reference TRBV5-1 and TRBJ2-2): KAGVTQTPRYLIKTRGQQVTLSCSPISGHRSVSWYQQTPGQGLQFLFEYFSETQRNKGNFPGRFSGRQFSNSRSEMNVSTLELGDSALYLCASSPTSGTNTGELFFGEGSRLTVL.

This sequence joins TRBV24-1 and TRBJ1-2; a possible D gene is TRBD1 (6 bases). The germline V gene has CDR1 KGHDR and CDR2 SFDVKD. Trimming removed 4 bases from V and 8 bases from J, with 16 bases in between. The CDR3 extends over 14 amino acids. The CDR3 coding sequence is TGTGCCACCAGTGACGGGGGGGGCTTTGGAGGCTACACCTTC. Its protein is CATSDGGGFGGYTF.

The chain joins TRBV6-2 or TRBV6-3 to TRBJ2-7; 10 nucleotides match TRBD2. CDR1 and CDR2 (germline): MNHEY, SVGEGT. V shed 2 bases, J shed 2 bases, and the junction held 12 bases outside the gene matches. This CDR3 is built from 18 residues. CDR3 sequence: CASSYEAGGTSAPYEQYF. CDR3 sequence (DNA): TGTGCCAGCAGTTACGAGGCAGGGGGGACTAGCGCACCCTACGAGCAGTACTTC.

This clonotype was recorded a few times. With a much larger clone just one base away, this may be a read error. The CDR3 DNA reads as TGTGTCAGCAGCCCCGGGGACACAGATACGCAGTATTTT. It is translated as CVSSPGDTDTQYF. V gene TRBV7-8 combines with J gene TRBJ2-3; tentative D call: TRBD2 (5 bases). The CDR3 is made up of 13 amino acids. Germline V gene lookup returns CDR1 SGHVS and CDR2 FQNEAQ.

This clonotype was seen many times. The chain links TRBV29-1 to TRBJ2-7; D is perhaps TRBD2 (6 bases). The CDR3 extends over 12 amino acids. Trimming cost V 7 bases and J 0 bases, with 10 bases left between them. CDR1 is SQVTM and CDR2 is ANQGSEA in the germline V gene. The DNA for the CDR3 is TGCAGCGCCGAGGAGGGCTCCTACGAGCAGTACTTC. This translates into CSAEEGSYEQYF.

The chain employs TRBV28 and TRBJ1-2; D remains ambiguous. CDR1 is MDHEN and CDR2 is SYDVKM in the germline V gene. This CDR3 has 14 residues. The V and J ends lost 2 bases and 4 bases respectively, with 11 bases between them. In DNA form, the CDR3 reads TGTGCCAGCAGTTTAGTCGTGCCACGCTATGGCTACACCTTC. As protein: CASSLVVPRYGYTF.

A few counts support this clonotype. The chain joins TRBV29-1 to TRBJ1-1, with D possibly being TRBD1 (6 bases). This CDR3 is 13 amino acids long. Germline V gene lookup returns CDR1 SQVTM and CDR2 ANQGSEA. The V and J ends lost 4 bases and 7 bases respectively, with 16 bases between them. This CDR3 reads CSVVSRGLGEAFF. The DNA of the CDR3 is TGCAGCGTTGTGAGCAGGGGTCTAGGTGAAGCTTTCTTT.

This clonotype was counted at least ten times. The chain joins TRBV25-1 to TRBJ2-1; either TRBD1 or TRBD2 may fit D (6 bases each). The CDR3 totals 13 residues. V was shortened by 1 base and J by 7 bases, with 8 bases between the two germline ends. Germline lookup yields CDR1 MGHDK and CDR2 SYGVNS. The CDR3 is CASSEWRGNEQFF. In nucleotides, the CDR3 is TGTGCCAGCAGTGAATGGAGGGGGAATGAGCAGTTCTTC. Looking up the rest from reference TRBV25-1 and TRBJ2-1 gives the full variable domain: EADIYQTPRYLVIGTGKKITLECSQTMGHDKMYWYQQDPGMELHLIHYSYGVNSTEKGDLSSESTVSRIRTEHFPLTLESARPSHTSQYLCASSEWRGNEQFFGPGTRLTVL.

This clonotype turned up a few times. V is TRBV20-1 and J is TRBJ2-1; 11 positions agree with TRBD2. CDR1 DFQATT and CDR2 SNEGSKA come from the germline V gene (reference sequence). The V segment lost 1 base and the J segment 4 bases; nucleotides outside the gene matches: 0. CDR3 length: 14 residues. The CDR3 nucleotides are TGCAGTGCTAGAGCTAGCGGGAGGTACAATGAGCAGTTCTTC. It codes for CSARASGRYNEQFF.

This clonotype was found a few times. CDR3 residues: CASSGDRGRSEKLFF. CDR3 DNA sequence: TGTGCCAGCAGTGGGGACAGGGGGCGTAGTGAAAAACTGTTTTTT. This chain uses TRBV2 with TRBJ1-4, with TRBD1 matching 12 bases. The CDR3 sequence is 15 residues long. CDR1 and CDR2 (germline): SNHLY, FYNNEI. J gave up 7 bases and V 4 bases, and 4 bases lay outside the gene matches.

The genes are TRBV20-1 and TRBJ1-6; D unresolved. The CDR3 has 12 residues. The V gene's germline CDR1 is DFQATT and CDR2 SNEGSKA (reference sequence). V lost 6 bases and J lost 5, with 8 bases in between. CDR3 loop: CSASAHNSPLHF. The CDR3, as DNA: TGCAGTGCGTCGGCGCATAATTCACCCCTCCACTTT.

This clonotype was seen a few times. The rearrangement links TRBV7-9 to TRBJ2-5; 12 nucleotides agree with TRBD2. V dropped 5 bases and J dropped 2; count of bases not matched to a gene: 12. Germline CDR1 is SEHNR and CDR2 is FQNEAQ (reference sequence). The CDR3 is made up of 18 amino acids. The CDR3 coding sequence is TGTGCCAGCAGCCCCGTGGCTAGCGGGAGGGCCCGACAAGAGACCCAGTACTTC. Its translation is CASSPVASGRARQETQYF.

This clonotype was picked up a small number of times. This chain's CDR3 is CASSGREENYGYTF. Here the CDR3 DNA reads TGTGCCAGCAGCGGCAGGGAAGAGAACTATGGCTACACCTTC. The V and J genes are TRBV9 and TRBJ1-2; D possibly corresponds to TRBD1 (5 bases). The germline V gene has CDR1 SGDLS and CDR2 YYNGEE. This CDR3 comprises 14 residues. V was clipped by 3 bases and J by 2 bases, with 11 bases between them.

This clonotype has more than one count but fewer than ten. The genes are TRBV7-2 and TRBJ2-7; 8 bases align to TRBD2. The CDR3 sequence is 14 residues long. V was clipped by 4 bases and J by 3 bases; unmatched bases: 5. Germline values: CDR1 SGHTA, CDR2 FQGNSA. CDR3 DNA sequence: TGTGCCAGCAGCTCGGGACTAGTAAACTACGAGCAGTACTTC. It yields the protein CASSSGLVNYEQYF.

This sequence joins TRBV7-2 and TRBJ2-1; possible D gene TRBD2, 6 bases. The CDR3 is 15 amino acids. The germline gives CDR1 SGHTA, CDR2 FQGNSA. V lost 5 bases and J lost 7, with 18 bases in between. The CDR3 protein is CASSGRLVAGNEQFF. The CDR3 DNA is TGTGCCAGCAGCGGCCGACTAGTTGCGGGAAATGAGCAGTTCTTC.

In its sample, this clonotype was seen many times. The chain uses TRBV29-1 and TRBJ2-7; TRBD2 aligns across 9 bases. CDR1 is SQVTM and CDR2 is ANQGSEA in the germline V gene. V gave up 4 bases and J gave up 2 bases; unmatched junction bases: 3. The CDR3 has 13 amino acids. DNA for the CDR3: TGCAGCGTTGCCCCTAGCGGGACCTACGAGCAGTACTTC. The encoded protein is CSVAPSGTYEQYF.

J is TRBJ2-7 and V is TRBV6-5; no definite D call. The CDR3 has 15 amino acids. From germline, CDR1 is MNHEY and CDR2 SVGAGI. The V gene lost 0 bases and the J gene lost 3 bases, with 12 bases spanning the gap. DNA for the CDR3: TGTGCCAGCAGTTACTCCGAGACTCGCGACTACGAGCAGTACTTC. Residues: CASSYSETRDYEQYF.

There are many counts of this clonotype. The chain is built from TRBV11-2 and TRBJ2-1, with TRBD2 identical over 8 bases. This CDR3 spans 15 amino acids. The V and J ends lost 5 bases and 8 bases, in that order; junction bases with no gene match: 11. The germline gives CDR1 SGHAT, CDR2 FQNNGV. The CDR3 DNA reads TGTGCCAGCAGCCCGGGACTAGGGTTAAGGGATGAGCAGTTCTTC. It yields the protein CASSPGLGLRDEQFF.

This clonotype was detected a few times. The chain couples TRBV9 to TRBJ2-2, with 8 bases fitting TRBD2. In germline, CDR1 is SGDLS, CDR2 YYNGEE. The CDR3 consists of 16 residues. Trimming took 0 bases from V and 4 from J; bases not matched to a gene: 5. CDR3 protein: CASSVERGTGTGELFF. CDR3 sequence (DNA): TGTGCCAGCAGCGTAGAGCGGGGGACCGGCACCGGGGAGCTGTTTTTT.

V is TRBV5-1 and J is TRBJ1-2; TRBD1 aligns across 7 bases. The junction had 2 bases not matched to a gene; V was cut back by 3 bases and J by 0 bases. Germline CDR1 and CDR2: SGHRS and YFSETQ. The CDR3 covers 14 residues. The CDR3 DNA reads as TGCGCCAGCAGCTGGGGGACAGCTAACTATGGCTACACCTTC. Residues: CASSWGTANYGYTF.

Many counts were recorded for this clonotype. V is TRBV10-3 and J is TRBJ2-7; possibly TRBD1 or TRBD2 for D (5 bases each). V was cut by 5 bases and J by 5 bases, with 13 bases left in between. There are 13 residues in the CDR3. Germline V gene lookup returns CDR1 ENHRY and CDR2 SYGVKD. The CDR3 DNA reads TGTGCCATCAGTCGGGACGGATCCCACGAGCAGTACTTC. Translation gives CAISRDGSHEQYF.

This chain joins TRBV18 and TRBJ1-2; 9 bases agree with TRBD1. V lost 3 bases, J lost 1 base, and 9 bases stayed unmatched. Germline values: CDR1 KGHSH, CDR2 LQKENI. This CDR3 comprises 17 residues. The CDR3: CASSPRTGAIFNYGYTF. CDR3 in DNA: TGTGCCAGCTCACCCCGGACAGGGGCGATCTTTAACTATGGCTACACCTTC.

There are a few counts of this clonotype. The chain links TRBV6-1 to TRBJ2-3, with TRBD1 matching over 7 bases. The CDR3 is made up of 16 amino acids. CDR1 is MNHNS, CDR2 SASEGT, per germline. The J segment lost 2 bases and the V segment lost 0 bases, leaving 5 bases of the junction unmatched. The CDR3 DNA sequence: TGTGCCAGCAGTGAAGCGTGGGACAGCCACACAGATACGCAGTATTTT. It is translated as CASSEAWDSHTDTQYF.

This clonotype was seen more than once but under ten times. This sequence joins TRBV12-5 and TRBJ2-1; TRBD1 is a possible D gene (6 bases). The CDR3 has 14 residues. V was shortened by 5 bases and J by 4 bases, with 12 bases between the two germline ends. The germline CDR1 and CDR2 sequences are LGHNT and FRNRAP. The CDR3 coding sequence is TGTGCTAGTGGTCCCGGGACAAGATACAATGAGCAGTTCTTC. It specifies CASGPGTRYNEQFF.

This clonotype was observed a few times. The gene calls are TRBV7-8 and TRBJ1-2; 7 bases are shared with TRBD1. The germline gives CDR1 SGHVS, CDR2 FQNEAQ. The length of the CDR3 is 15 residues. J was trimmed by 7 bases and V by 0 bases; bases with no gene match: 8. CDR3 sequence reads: CASSLAIGGVSGYTF. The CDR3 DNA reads TGTGCCAGCAGCTTAGCGATAGGGGGCGTTTCTGGCTACACCTTC.